This passage covers 10 T cell receptor beta chains from one sample sequenced in a study of T-cell memory formation after mild COVID-19. TCRdb reprocessed the 5' RACE reads with MiXCR, giving one entry per CDR3 protein. The sample gives some 300,000 distinct CDR3 sequences, 20% to 25% of which show up once; over 20% is in the top ten. The specimen sequenced was PBMCs or a T cell subset sorted from them (not recorded which). Every receptor here comes from a man younger than 35 who had mild COVID-19 (a few samples of this study predate the infection). Cell type and time point are not known.

The chain combines TRBV7-2 with TRBJ2-3, with TRBD2 identical over 9 bases. CDR1 and CDR2 (germline): SGHTA, FQGNSA. The V and J ends lost 0 bases and 6 bases, in that order; junction bases with no gene match: 7. The CDR3 sequence is 16 residues long. The CDR3 DNA reads TGTGCCAGCAGCTTAGCGATGGGCGGGGGGGCCGATACGCAGTATTTT. Protein sequence: CASSLAMGGGADTQYF.

This clonotype was seen more than once but under ten times. The chain links TRBV20-1 to TRBJ1-1, with 8 positions matching TRBD1. The CDR3 is 13 amino acids. After removal of 6 bases from V and 4 bases from J, the junction contained 7 bases not matched to a gene. The germline gives CDR1 DFQATT, CDR2 SNEGSKA (reference sequence). The DNA for the CDR3 is TGCAGTGCCTTACAGGGGGGAGGCACTGAAGCTTTCTTT. This sequence encodes CSALQGGGTEAFF.

There are a few counts of this clonotype. The rearrangement uses TRBV2 and TRBJ2-2; D is unclear. Germline-derived CDR1 and CDR2 are SNHLY and FYNNEI. CDR3 length: 16 residues. V lost 4 bases and J 8 bases, leaving 20 bases between the germline ends. CDR3 protein: CASSVLGPLSMGELFF. DNA for the CDR3: TGTGCCAGCAGTGTGTTAGGACCCCTCTCTATGGGGGAGCTGTTTTTT.

The chain joins TRBV6-2 or TRBV6-3 to TRBJ1-1; D not certain. V lost 2 bases and J 1 base, leaving 11 bases between the germline ends. The CDR3 is 15 amino acids. Germline CDR1 is MNHEY and CDR2 is SVGEGT. For the CDR3, the DNA is TGTGCCAGCAGTTACGTGGTCGGCCAGAACACTGAAGCTTTCTTT. It encodes CASSYVVGQNTEAFF.

This clonotype was detected only a few times. This chain joins TRBV7-9 and TRBJ2-3; possibly TRBD2 for D (6 bases). V was shortened by 5 bases and J by 6 bases, with 15 bases between the two germline ends. The CDR3 contains 14 residues. Germline-derived CDR1 and CDR2 are SEHNR and FQNEAQ (reference sequence). For the CDR3, the DNA is TGTGCCAGCAGCCGGCGGGATAATGGGGATACGCAGTATTTT. Protein sequence: CASSRRDNGDTQYF.

The chain combines TRBV12-3 or TRBV12-4 with TRBJ2-7, with 9 nucleotides matching TRBD1. The CDR3 has 16 residues. The ends lost 1 base at V and 4 bases at J; junction bases unmatched: 8. CDR3 residues: CASSLGEQGAAYEQYF. The CDR3 DNA sequence: TGTGCCAGCAGTTTAGGGGAACAGGGGGCCGCATACGAGCAGTACTTC.

This clonotype occurred many times. The chain combines TRBV7-2 with TRBJ2-1; D uncertain. This CDR3 comprises 16 residues. Germline V gene lookup returns CDR1 SGHTA and CDR2 FQGNSA. Trimming removed 2 bases from V and 6 bases from J, with 17 bases in between. Here the CDR3 reads CASSLYSGLSINEQFF. CDR3 bases: TGTGCCAGCAGCTTATACTCCGGCTTGTCGATCAATGAGCAGTTCTTC.

CDR3 nucleotides: TGTGCCAGCAGGGAGACAGTTTCCTACGAGCAGTACTTC. This gives the protein CASRETVSYEQYF. The chain couples TRBV6-2 or TRBV6-3 to TRBJ2-7, with D possibly matching TRBD1 (5 bases). Germline assignment: CDR1 MNHEY and CDR2 SVGEGT. With 6 bases removed from V and 1 base from J, the gap between germline ends came to 10 bases. The CDR3 has 13 residues.

The rearrangement links TRBV2 to TRBJ2-5; tentative D call: TRBD2 (6 bases). V lost 7 bases to trimming and J lost 5 bases, with 17 bases between them. Germline V gene sequence: CDR1 SNHLY, CDR2 FYNNEI. The CDR3 has 14 residues. The chain's CDR3 is CASIRESSDETQYF. CDR3 sequence (DNA): TGTGCCAGCATTAGGGAGTCTAGCGATGAGACCCAGTACTTC.

This clonotype was recorded a few times. The rearrangement links TRBV7-6 to TRBJ1-2; D call uncertain. The CDR3 extends over 13 amino acids. Germline values: CDR1 SGHVS, CDR2 FNYEAQ. Between the trimmed V and J ends, which lost 7 bases and 8 bases, there was a span of 17 bases. CDR3 DNA sequence: TGTGCCAGCACCGGAGGACCTCCCGCCGGCTACACCTTC. It translates to CASTGGPPAGYTF. Full variable domain (rest looked up from reference TRBV7-6 and TRBJ1-2): GAGVSQSPRYKVTKRGQDVALRCDPISGHVSLYWYRQALGQGPEFLTYFNYEAQQDKSGLPNDRFSAERPEGSISTLTIQRTEQRDSAMYRCASTGGPPAGYTFGSGTRLTVV.